Listed below are T cell receptor beta chains from one sample, sequenced in a study of cytomegalovirus exposure and HLA in healthy donors. Some clones are missing from TCRdb's copy, which holds only in-frame ones; the method was immunoSEQ multiplex PCR. The data hold more than 150,000 clones, with around 82% observed a single time. Sequenced: PBMCs. These receptors came from a boy aged 2 to 9 in good health and CMV-seronegative. The CDR3 runs from the conserved cysteine through the conserved F or W. Each record gives: clone size, V gene, D gene, J gene, CDR3 protein, CDR3 DNA. D genes are given only for firm matches. Some rows mark clone size as missing; the rest say once, few, many or name a class of expanded clone.

abundance: NA
v_gene: TRBV29-1
d_gene: NA
j_gene: TRBJ2-1
CDR3aa: CSVGPGGDEQFF
CDR3nt: TGCAGCGTTGGCCCGGGCGGGGATGAGCAGTTCTTC

abundance: NA
v_gene: TRBV28
d_gene: NA
j_gene: TRBJ2-7
CDR3aa: CASRETGTGGEQYF
CDR3nt: TGTGCCAGCAGGGAGACCGGGACTGGGGGCGAGCAGTACTTC

abundance: NA
v_gene: TRBV5-1
d_gene: TRBD2
j_gene: TRBJ2-7
CDR3aa: CASSLGTRYLVYEQYF
CDR3nt: TGCGCCAGCAGCTTGGGGACTAGATACCTAGTCTACGAGCAGTACTTC

abundance: NA
v_gene: TRBV5-6
d_gene: TRBD2
j_gene: TRBJ2-7
CDR3aa: CASSYTAGTSGSYEQYF
CDR3nt: TGTGCCAGCAGCTATACCGCCGGGACTAGCGGCTCCTACGAGCAGTACTTC

abundance: NA
v_gene: TRBV6-6
d_gene: TRBD2
j_gene: TRBJ2-7
CDR3aa: CASSSASGRETYEQYF
CDR3nt: TGTGCCAGCAGTTCAGCCTCAGGGCGGGAGACCTACGAGCAGTACTTC

abundance: NA
v_gene: TRBV27
d_gene: TRBD2
j_gene: TRBJ2-1
CDR3aa: CASSLWGHEREGYNEQFF
CDR3nt: TGTGCCAGCAGTTTATGGGGCCATGAGCGGGAGGGATACAATGAGCAGTTCTTC

abundance: NA
v_gene: TRBV5-1
d_gene: TRBD1
j_gene: TRBJ2-5
CDR3aa: CASSFQGAHQETQYF
CDR3nt: TGCGCCAGCAGCTTTCAGGGGGCCCACCAAGAGACCCAGTACTTC

abundance: NA
v_gene: TRBV5-4
d_gene: TRBD1
j_gene: TRBJ2-7
CDR3aa: CASSFRDRGYEQYF
CDR3nt: TGTGCCAGCAGCTTCCGGGACAGGGGCTACGAGCAGTACTTC

abundance: NA
v_gene: TRBV27
d_gene: NA
j_gene: TRBJ1-1
CDR3aa: CASSWTATRNTEAFF
CDR3nt: TGTGCCAGCAGTTGGACAGCCACACGAAACACTGAAGCTTTCTTT

abundance: NA
v_gene: TRBV28
d_gene: NA
j_gene: TRBJ2-7
CDR3aa: CASRGGGKYEQYF
CDR3nt: TGTGCCAGCAGGGGGGGAGGCAAGTACGAGCAGTACTTC

abundance: NA
v_gene: TRBV29-1
d_gene: TRBD2
j_gene: TRBJ2-1
CDR3aa: CSVVGGLADYNEQFF
CDR3nt: TGCAGCGTTGTAGGGGGACTAGCGGATTACAATGAGCAGTTCTTC

abundance: NA
v_gene: TRBV2
d_gene: TRBD1
j_gene: TRBJ2-1
CDR3aa: CASSEAPGQGPYNEQFF
CDR3nt: TGTGCCAGCAGTGAAGCCCCGGGACAGGGTCCCTACAATGAGCAGTTCTTC

abundance: few
v_gene: TRBV5-1
d_gene: NA
j_gene: TRBJ2-5
CDR3aa: CASSLVEGGETQYF
CDR3nt: TGCGCCAGCAGCTTGGTGGAGGGAGGCGAGACCCAGTACTTC

abundance: once
v_gene: TRBV27
d_gene: NA
j_gene: TRBJ2-7
CDR3aa: CASSSVGRDFSNEQYF
CDR3nt: TGTGCCAGCAGTTCCGTGGGTCGGGATTTTTCCAACGAGCAGTACTTC

abundance: NA
v_gene: TRBV9
d_gene: TRBD2
j_gene: TRBJ2-3
CDR3aa: CASSEGTSGRVANTQYF
CDR3nt: TGTGCCAGCAGCGAGGGGACTAGCGGGAGGGTGGCTAATACGCAGTATTTT

abundance: NA
v_gene: TRBV27
d_gene: NA
j_gene: TRBJ2-7
CDR3aa: CASSGRGLPSSYEQYF
CDR3nt: TGTGCCAGCAGTGGACGCGGGCTGCCGAGCTCCTACGAGCAGTACTTC

abundance: NA
v_gene: TRBV20-1
d_gene: NA
j_gene: TRBJ2-7
CDR3aa: CSARGSEEQYF
CDR3nt: TGCAGTGCTAGAGGTAGCGAGGAGCAGTACTTC

abundance: NA
v_gene: TRBV6-1
d_gene: TRBD1
j_gene: TRBJ2-2
CDR3aa: CASSELTGIGELFF
CDR3nt: TGTGCCAGCAGTGAACTGACAGGGATCGGGGAGCTGTTTTTT